This is a list of T cell receptor beta chains from one sample in a study of blood T cell repertoires in COVID-19. Using immunoSEQ multiplex PCR, the repertoire was profiled, and TCRdb retains in-frame clones only, with some absent. This table has 150,000 to 200,000 clones, 65% to 90% appearing once. What was sequenced was PBMCs or T cells enriched from blood (not recorded which). The receptor source for this set is a man in his fifties who had recovered from COVID-19. The conserved cysteine and the conserved F or W are not part of the CDR3 here.

>TRBV3-1/TRBV3-2|TRBJ1-1
ASSPQTGVNTEAF
>TRBV5-4|TRBJ1-2
ASSLGVNYGYT
>TRBV19|TRBJ1-6
ASSGGTVNSPLH
>TRBV19|TRBJ1-1
ASSPTTTANTEAF
>TRBV2|TRBJ1-3
ASSDSGSGNTIY
>TRBV9|TRBJ2-1
ASSVDPLESGGAEYNEQF
>TRBV5-1|TRBJ1-6
ASSLEGSSPLH
>TRBV25-1|TRBJ1-2
ASSFKTGSSYGYT
>TRBV5-1|TRBJ2-5
ASSNSGGRETQY
>TRBV5-1|TRBJ1-6
ASSPGGGLTPLH
>TRBV7-9|TRBJ2-1
ASSSGNGGGYNEQF
>TRBV18|TRBJ1-1
ASSRVQGDTEAF
>TRBV9|TRBJ1-1
ASSHLLSTEAF
>TRBV6-5|TRBJ2-7
ASSYTQTGTYEQY
>TRBV30|TRBJ1-1
AWSRQNTEAF
>TRBV18|TRBJ2-3
ASSPPLAGGVDTQY
>TRBV5-1|TRBJ2-7
ASSLGTGMAEQY
>TRBV7-8|TRBJ1-2
ASSPPIGTAKGYT
>TRBV7-3|TRBJ2-3
ASSLTSPSGGDTQY
>TRBV7-9|TRBJ1-3
ASSLSVSGNTIY
>TRBV30|TRBJ1-5
AWSVKSIQPQH
>TRBV3-1/TRBV3-2|TRBJ2-7
ASSPGAGYEQY
>TRBV5-1|TRBJ2-3
ASSAPSGGVTDTQY
>TRBV2|TRBJ1-2
ASNGNYGYT
>TRBV4-2|TRBJ2-7
ASSQEERGRSYEQY